This T cell receptor (beta chain) was retrieved from a study of blood T cell repertoires in COVID-19. This CDR3 contains 15 residues. The ends were cut back, 1 base at V and 2 bases at J, with 11 bases in the middle. CDR1 is MNHNS and CDR2 is SASEGT in the germline V gene. The method was immunoSEQ multiplex PCR; TCRdb's version includes in-frame clones alone and lacks a portion of them. Of approximately 190,000 clones listed, 70% to 90% are singletons. The chain links TRBV6-1 to TRBJ1-2, with D possibly matching TRBD1 (6 bases). The sample was peripheral blood. The sequence derives from a man in his forties or fifties with active or convalescent COVID-19. The CDR3 is CASSEGTALNYGYTF. The CDR3 DNA sequence: TGTGCCAGCAGTGAAGGGACAGCCTTAAACTATGGCTACACCTTC.